This T cell receptor beta chain was captured in a study of shared clonotypes between healthy human individuals. Comment on this clone: What it binds is unknown.

200 to 250 ng DNA, tens of thousands of T cell genomes, went into each sorted-subset replicate PCR. The repertoire was sequenced with immunoSEQ multiplex PCR; TCRdb's copy has only in-frame clones and lacks some. The sample has 1,400,000 or so clones; just under 99% are singletons. Nashville, Tennessee was home to all donors, each a Caucasian adult. General observations from the study: Clonotypes that were shared across a handful of donors made up about 5.1% of naive CD4 clonotypes.

Specimen: naive CD4+ T cells sorted from blood. As for subset: CD45RA+ positively selected. This sequence was found in a man aged 30 to 39 in good health.

CDR3 bases: TGTGCCAGCAGCGTAGACGGGACAGGGCCTAATGAAAAACTGTTTTTT. This encodes CASSVDGTGPNEKLFF. The chain recombines TRBV9 with TRBJ1-4; TRBD1 matches at 9 bases. V was clipped by 0 bases and J by 3 bases; unmatched bases: 3. This CDR3 region has 16 residues. Germline V gene lookup returns CDR1 SGDLS and CDR2 YYNGEE.